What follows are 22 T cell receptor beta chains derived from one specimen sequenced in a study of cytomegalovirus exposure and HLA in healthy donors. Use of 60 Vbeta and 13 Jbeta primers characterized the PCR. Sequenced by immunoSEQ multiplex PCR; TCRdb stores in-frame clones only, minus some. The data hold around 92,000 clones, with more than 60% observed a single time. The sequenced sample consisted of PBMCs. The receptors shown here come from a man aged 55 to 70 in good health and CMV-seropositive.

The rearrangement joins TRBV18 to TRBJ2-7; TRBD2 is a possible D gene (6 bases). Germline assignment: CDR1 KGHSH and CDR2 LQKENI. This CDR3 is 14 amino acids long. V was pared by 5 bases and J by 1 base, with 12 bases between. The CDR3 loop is CASSTAGGSYEQYF. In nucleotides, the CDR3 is TGTGCCAGCTCAACCGCCGGGGGTTCCTACGAGCAGTACTTC.

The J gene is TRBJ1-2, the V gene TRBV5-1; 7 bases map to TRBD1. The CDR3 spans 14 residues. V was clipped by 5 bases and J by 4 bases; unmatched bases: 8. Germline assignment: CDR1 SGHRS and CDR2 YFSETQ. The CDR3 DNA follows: TGCGCCAGCAGAAAAGACAGGGCAAGCTATGGCTACACCTTC. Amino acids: CASRKDRASYGYTF.

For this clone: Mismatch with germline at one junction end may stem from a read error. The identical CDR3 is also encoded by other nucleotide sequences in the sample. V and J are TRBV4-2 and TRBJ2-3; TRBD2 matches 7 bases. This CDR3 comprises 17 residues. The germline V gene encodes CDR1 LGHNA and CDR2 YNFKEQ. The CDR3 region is CASSQGGGGTSTDTQYF. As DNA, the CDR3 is TGTGCCAGCAGTCAAGGTGGGGGGGGGACTAGCACAGATACGCAGTATTTT.

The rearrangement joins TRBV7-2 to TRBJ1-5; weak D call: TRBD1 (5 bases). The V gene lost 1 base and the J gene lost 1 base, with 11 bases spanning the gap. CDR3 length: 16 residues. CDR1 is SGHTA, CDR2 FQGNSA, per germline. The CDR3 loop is CASSLVGGYSNQPQHF. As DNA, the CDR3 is TGTGCCAGCAGCTTAGTCGGGGGTTACAGCAATCAGCCCCAGCATTTT.

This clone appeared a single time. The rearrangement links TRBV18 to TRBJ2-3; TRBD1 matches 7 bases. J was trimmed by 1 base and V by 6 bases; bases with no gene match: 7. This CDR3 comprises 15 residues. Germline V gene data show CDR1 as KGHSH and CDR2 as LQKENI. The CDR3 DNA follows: TGTGCCAGCTCGACAGGGATAGTGGGCACAGATACGCAGTATTTT. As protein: CASSTGIVGTDTQYF.

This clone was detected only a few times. Here the CDR3 reads CASSLTGSSGNTIYF. CDR3 in DNA: TGCGCCAGCAGCTTGACAGGGAGCTCTGGAAACACCATATATTTT. This rearrangement joins TRBV5-1 to TRBJ1-3; possibly TRBD1 for D (6 bases). The ends were cut back, 1 base at V and 0 bases at J, with 8 bases in the middle. In germline, CDR1 is SGHRS, CDR2 YFSETQ. The CDR3 loop spans 15 amino acids.

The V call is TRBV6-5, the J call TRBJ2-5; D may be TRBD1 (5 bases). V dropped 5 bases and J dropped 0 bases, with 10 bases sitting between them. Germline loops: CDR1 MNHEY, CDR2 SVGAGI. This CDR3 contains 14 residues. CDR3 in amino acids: CASSPSGYQETQYF. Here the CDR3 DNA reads TGTGCCAGCAGTCCCTCAGGGTACCAAGAGACCCAGTACTTC.

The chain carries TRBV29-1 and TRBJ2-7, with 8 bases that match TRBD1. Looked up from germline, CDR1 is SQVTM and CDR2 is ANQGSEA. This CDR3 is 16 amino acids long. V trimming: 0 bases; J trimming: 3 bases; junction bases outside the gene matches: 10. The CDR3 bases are TGCAGCGTTGAAGATCTCCGGGAACAGGGGGGCTACGAGCAGTACTTC. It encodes CSVEDLREQGGYEQYF.

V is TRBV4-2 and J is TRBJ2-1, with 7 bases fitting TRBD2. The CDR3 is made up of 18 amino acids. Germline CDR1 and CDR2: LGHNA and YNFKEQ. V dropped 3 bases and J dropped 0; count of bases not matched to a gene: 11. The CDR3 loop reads CASSQIGLAASSYNEQFF. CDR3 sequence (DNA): TGTGCCAGCAGCCAGATTGGGCTAGCGGCTAGCTCCTACAATGAGCAGTTCTTC.

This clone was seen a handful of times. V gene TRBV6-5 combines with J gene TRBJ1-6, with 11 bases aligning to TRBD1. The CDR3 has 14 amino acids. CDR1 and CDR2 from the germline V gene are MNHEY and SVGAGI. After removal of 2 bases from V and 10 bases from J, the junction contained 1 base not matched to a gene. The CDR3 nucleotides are TGTGCCAGCAGTTACGGGACAGGGGGATCACCCCTCCACTTT. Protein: CASSYGTGGSPLHF.

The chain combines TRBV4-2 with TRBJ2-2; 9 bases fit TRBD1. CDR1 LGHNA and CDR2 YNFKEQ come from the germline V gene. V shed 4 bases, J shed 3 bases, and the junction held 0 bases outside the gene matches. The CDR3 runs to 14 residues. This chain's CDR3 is CASSRDRDTGELFF. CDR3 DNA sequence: TGTGCCAGCAGCCGGGACAGGGACACCGGGGAGCTGTTTTTT.

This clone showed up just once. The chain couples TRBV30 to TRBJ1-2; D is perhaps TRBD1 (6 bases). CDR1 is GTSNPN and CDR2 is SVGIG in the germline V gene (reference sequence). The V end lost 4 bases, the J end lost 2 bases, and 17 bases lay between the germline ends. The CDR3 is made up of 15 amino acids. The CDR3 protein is CAWTPGGGGNYGYTF. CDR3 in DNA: TGTGCCTGGACACCCGGGGGAGGGGGGAACTATGGCTACACCTTC.

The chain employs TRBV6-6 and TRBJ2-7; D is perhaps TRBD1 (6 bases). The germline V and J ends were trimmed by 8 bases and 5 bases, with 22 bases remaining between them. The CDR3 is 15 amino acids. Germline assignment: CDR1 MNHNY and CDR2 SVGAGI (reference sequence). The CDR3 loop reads CASGQDRGGRNEQYF. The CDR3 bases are TGTGCCAGCGGCCAGGACAGAGGGGGTAGGAACGAGCAGTACTTC.

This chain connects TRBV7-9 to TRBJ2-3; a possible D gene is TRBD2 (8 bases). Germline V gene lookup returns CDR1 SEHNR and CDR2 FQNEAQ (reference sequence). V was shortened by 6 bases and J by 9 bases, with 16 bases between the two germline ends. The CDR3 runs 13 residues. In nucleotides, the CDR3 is TGTGCCAGCAGGGCTACGGGAGGGGGCACGCAGTATTTT. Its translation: CASRATGGGTQYF.

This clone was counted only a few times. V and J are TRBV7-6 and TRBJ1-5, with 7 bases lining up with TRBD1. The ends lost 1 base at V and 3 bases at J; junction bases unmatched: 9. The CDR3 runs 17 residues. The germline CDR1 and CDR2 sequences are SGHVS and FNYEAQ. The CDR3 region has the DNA TGTGCCAGCAGCTTAGGCGTCAGGGGGTTGGACAATCAGCCCCAGCATTTT. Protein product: CASSLGVRGLDNQPQHF.

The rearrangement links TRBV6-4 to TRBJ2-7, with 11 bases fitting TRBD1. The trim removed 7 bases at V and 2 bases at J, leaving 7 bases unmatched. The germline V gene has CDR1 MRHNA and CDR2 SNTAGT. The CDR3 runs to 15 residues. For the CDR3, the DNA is TGTGCCAGCACGCCAGGGGGACAGGGGGCCTACGAGCAGTACTTC. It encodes CASTPGGQGAYEQYF.

In DNA, the CDR3 is TGCGCCAGCAGCTTGCTGGGACAGGATATTGAAGCTTTCTTT. It specifies CASSLLGQDIEAFF. The J gene is TRBJ1-1, the V gene TRBV5-1; 8 nucleotides align to TRBD1. Germline loops: CDR1 SGHRS, CDR2 YFSETQ. V lost 1 base to trimming and J lost 7 bases; unmatched junction nucleotides: 6. The CDR3 is made up of 14 amino acids. Full variable domain (remainder filled in from reference TRBV5-1 and TRBJ1-1): KAGVTQTPRYLIKTRGQQVTLSCSPISGHRSVSWYQQTPGQGLQFLFEYFSETQRNKGNFPGRFSGRQFSNSRSEMNVSTLELGDSALYLCASSLLGQDIEAFFGQGTRLTVV.

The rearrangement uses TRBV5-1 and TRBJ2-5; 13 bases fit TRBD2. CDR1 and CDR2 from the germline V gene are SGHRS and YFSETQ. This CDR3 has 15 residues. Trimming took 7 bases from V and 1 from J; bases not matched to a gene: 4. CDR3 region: CASLGLAGSQETQYF. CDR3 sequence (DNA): TGCGCCAGCCTGGGACTAGCGGGGTCCCAAGAGACCCAGTACTTC.

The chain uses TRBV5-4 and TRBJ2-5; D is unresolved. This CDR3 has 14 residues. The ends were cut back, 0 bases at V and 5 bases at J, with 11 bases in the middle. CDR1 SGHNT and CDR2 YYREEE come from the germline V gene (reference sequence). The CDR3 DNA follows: TGTGCCAGCAGCTTGGGCGCAGGAAAGGAGACCCAGTACTTC. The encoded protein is CASSLGAGKETQYF.

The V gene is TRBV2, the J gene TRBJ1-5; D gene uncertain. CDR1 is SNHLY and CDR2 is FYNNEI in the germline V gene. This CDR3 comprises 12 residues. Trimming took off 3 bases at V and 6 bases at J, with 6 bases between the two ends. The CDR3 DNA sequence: TGTGCCAGCAGTGACGGTGGTCAGCCCCAGCATTTT. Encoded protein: CASSDGGQPQHF. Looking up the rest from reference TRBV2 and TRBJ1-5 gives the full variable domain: EPEVTQTPSHQVTQMGQEVILRCVPISNHLYFYWYRQILGQKVEFLVSFYNNEISEKSEIFDDQFSVERPDGSNFTLKIRSTKLEDSAMYFCASSDGGQPQHFGDGTRLSIL.

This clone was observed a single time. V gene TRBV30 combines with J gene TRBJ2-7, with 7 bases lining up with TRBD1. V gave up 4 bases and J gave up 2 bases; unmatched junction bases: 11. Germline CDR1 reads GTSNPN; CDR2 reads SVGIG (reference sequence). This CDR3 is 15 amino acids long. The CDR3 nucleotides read TGTGCCTGGAATAAAATTGACAGGGTCACCTACGAGCAGTACTTC. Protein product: CAWNKIDRVTYEQYF. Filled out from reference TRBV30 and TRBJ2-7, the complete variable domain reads SQTIHQWPATLVQPVGSPLSLECTVEGTSNPNLYWYRQAAGRGLQLLFYSVGIGQISSEVPQNLSASRPQDRQFILSSKKLLLSDSGFYLCAWNKIDRVTYEQYFGPGTRLTVT.

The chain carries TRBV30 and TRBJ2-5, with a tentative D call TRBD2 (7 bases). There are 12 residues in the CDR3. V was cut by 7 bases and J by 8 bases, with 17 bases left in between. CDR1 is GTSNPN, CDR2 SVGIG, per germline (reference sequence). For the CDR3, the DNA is TGTGCCTTGCGGGGGCCCCCCCTAACCCAGTACTTC. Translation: CALRGPPLTQYF.